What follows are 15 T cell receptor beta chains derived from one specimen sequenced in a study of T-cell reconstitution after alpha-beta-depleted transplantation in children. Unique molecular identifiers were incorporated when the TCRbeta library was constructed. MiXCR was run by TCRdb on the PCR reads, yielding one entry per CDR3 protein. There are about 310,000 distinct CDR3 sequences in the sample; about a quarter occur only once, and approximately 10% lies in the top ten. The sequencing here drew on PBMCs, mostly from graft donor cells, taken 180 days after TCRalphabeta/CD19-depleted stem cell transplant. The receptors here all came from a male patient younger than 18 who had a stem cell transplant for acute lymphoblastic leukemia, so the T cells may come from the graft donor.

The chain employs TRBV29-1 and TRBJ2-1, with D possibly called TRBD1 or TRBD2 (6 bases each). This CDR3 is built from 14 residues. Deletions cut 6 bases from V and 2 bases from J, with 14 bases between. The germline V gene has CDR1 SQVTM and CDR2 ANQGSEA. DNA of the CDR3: TGCAGCGTCGAGGGGGGTTGGGCCTACAATGAGCAGTTCTTC. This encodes CSVEGGWAYNEQFF.

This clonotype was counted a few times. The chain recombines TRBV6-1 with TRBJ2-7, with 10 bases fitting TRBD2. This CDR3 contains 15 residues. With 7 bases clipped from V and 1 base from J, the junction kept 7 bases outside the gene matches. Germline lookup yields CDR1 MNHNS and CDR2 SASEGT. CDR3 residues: CASTQREGRSYEQYF. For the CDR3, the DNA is TGTGCCAGCACCCAGCGGGAGGGCCGATCCTACGAGCAGTACTTC.

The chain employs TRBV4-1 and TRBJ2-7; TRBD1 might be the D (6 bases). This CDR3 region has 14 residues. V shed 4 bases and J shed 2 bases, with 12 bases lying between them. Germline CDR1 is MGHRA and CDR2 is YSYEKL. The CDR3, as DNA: TGCGCCAGCAGCCCCCGGGACAACCCCTACGAGCAGTACTTC. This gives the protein CASSPRDNPYEQYF.

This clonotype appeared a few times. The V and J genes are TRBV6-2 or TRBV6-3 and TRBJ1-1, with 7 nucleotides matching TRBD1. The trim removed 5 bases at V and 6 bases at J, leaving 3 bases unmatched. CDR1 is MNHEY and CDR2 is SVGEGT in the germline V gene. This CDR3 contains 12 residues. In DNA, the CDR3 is TGTGCCAGCAGTGCCCAGGGGGCTGAAGCTTTCTTT. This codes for CASSAQGAEAFF.

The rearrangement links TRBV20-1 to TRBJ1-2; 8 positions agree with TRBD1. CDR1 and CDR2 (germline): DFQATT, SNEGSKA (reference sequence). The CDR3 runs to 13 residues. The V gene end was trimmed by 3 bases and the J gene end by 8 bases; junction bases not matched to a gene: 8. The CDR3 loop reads CSARTGAPEGYTF. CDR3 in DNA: TGCAGTGCTAGGACAGGGGCCCCTGAGGGCTACACCTTC.

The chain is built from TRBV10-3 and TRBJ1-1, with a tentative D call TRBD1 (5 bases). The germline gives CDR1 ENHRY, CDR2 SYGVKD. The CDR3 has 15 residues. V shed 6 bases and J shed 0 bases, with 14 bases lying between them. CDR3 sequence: CAISGRGGMNTEAFF. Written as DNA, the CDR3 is TGTGCCATCAGCGGGAGGGGAGGGATGAACACTGAAGCTTTCTTT.

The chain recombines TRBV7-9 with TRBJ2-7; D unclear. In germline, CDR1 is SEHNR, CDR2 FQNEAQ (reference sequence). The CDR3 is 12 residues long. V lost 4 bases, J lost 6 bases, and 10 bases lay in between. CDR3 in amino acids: CASSSLPLEQYF. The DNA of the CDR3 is TGTGCCAGCAGCTCCCTTCCCCTCGAGCAGTACTTC.

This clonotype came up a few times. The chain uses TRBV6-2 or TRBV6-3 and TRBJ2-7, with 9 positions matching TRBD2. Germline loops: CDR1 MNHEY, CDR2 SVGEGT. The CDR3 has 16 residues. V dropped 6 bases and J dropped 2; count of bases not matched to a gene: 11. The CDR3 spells CASSQAGTSITYEQYF. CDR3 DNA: TGTGCCAGCAGCCAGGCCGGGACTAGCATCACCTACGAGCAGTACTTC.

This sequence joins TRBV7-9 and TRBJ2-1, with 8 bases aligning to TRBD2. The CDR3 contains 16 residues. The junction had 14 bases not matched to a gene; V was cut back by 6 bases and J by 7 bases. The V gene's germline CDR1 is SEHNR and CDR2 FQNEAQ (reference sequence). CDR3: CASRLLPAGAGNEQFF. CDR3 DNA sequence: TGTGCCAGCAGGCTTCTTCCAGCGGGAGCGGGGAATGAGCAGTTCTTC.

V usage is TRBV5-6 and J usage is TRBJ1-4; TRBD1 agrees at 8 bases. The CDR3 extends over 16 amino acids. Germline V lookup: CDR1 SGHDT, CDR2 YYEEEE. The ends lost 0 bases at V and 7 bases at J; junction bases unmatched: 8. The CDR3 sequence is CASSLVPGTGGEKLFF. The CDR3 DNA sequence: TGTGCCAGCAGCTTGGTGCCCGGGACAGGCGGTGAAAAACTGTTTTTT. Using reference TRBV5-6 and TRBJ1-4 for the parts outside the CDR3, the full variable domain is DAGVTQSPTHLIKTRGQQVTLRCSPKSGHDTVSWYQQALGQGPQFIFQYYEEEERQRGNFPDRFSGHQFPNYSSELNVNALLLGDSALYLCASSLVPGTGGEKLFFGSGTQLSVL.

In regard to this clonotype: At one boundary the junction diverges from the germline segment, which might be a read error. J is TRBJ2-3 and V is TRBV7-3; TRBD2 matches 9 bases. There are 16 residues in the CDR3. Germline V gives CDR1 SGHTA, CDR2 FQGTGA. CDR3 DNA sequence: TGTGCCAGCAGCTTAACGGCGGGAGGGTACACAGGTACGCAGTATTTT. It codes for CASSLTAGGYTGTQYF.

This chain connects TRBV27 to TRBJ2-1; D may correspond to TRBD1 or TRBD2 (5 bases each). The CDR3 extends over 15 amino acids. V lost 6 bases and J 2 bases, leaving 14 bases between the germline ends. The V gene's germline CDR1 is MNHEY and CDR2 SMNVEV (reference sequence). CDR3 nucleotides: TGTGCCAGCAGGCCCCAGGGAGCGACCTACAATGAGCAGTTCTTC. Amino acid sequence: CASRPQGATYNEQFF.

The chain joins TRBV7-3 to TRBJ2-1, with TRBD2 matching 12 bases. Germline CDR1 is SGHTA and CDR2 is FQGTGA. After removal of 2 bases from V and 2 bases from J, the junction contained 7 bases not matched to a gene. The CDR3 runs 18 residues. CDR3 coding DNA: TGTGCCAGCAGCTTAGGCCTAGCGGGAGGGCCTACCTACAATGAGCAGTTCTTC. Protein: CASSLGLAGGPTYNEQFF.

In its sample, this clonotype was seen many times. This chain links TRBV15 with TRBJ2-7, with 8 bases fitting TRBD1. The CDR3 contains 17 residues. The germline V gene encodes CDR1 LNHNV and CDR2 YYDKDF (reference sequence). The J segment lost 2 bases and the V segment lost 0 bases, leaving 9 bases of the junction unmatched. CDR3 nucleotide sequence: TGTGCCACCAGCAGAGATGTAGGGCGGACAGGGACCTACGAGCAGTACTTC. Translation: CATSRDVGRTGTYEQYF.

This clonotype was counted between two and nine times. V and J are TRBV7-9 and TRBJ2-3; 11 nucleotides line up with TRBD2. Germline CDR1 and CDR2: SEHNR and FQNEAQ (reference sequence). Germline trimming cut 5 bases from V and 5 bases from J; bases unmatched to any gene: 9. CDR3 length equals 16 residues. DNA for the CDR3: TGTGCCAGCAGCGCGAAGACTAGCGGGAAGGGAGATACGCAGTATTTT. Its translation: CASSAKTSGKGDTQYF.